This T cell receptor beta chain comes out of a study of identifying expanded T cells in peripheral blood. Comment on this clone: It is unclear where the CDR3 begins or ends on the DNA, so no DNA is shown, and the CDR3 is as TCRdb lists it.

The method was immunoSEQ multiplex PCR; TCRdb's version includes in-frame clones alone and lacks a portion of them. The table has some 70,000 clones, roughly 88% seen once; the top ten hold more than 3%. Specimen: blood. This receptor was identified in a person aged 18 to 70 in good health.

The CDR3 region is CASSLFAPGELFF. The rearrangement joins TRBV4-1 to TRBJ2-2; the table's D call TRBD2 went unverified against the DNA. Germline V gene data show CDR1 as MGHRA and CDR2 as YSYEKL. The CDR3 region is 13 residues in length, termini included.